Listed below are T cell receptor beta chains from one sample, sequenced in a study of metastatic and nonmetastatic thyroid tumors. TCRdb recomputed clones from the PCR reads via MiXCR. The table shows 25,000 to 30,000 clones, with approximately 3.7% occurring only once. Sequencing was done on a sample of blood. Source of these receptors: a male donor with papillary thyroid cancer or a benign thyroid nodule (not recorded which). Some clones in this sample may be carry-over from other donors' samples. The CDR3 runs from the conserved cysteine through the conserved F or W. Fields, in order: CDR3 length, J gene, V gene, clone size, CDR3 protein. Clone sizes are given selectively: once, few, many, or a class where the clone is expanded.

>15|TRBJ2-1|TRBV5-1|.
CASSLLAHSYNDQFF
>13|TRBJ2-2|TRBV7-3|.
CVSSSTGAGELFF
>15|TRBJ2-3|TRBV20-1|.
CSARDDRGGLDTQYF
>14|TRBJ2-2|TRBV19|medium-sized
CASMAGLGIGELFF
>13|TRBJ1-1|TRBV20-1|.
CSASRSGGTEAFF
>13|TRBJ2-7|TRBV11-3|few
CASSAGSSYEQYF
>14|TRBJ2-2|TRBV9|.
CASSVYLNTGDLFF
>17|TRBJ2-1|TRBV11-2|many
CASSRTSGPSSYNEQFF
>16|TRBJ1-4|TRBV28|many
CASSSPGASTNEKLFF
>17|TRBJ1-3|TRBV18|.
CASSPDSRRGSGNTIYF
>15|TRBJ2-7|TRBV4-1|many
CASSQDIDRLYEQYF
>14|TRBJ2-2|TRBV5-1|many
CASSQQGLAGELFF
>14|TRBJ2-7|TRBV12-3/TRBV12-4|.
CASNEAGGPYEQYF
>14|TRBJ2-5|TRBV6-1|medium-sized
CASGGTGDSGTQYF
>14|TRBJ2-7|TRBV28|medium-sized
CASRRDSPHDEQYF
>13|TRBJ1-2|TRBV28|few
CASRGGDGLGYTF
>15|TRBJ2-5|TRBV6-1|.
CASSDVTADEETQYF
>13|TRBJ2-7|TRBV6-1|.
CASSPRTGSEQYF
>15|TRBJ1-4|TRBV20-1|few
CSARHWTGGKEKLFF
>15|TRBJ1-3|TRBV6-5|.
CASSYSGGAGNTIYF
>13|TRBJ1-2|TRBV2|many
CASSEADAYGYTF
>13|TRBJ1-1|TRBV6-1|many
CASSGGPNTEAFF
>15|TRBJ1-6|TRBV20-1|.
CSVPSRWPALAPLHF
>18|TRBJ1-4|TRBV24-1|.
CATSDLTGAAKRNEKLFF
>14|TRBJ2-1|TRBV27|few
CASRLGPSNNEQFF
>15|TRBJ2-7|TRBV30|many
CAWTPAQGLFYEQYF
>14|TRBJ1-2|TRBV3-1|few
CASSLPGAITGYTF
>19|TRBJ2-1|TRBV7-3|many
CASSLYPQASESSYNEQFF
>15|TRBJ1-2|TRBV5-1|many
CASSGGQNGVYGYTF
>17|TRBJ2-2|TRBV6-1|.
CASSEVYGAGGPGELFF
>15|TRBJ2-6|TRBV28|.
CASILCPSGGNVLTF
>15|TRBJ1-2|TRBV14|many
CASSQGFRANYGYTF